This T cell receptor (beta chain) was recorded in a study of cytomegalovirus exposure and HLA in healthy donors. Study-level results: A later analysis showed TCR association rates differing by HLA locus, peaking at DRB1 and lowest at HLA-C. The CMV antigen specificity of a few CMV-associated chains was confirmed through in vitro analysis. Being productive about 87% or about 30% of the time was typical of most TCR beta V segments in an earlier analysis. A later analysis found most CMV-associated TCR beta chains apparently HLA-restricted.

A multiplex PCR was run with 60 Vbeta primers and 13 Jbeta primers. The data were produced by immunoSEQ multiplex PCR, yet TCRdb's version contains in-frame clones alone and is incomplete. The table records 100,000 to 150,000 clones, 78% of them present only once. Turning to this clone: Its antigen is not known.

The TCR originated in a man under 40 in good health and CMV-seropositive. The sequencing sample was made of PBMCs.

The CDR3 region is CASSQVSYEQYF. CDR3 coding DNA: TGTGCCAGCAGTCAGGTTTCCTACGAGCAGTACTTC. The rearrangement uses TRBV7-2 and TRBJ2-7; D remains ambiguous. The CDR3 spans 12 residues. In germline, CDR1 is SGHTA, CDR2 FQGNSA. V dropped 6 bases and J dropped 1 base, with 7 bases sitting between them.